Each of the 2 T cell receptor beta chains below was sequenced from the same sample in a study of blood T cell repertoires in COVID-19. The assay was immunoSEQ multiplex PCR, and TCRdb's table has in-frame clones only and misses some. The top ten clones hold about 0.78% of a sample with approximately 340,000 clones, 80% to 95% of them seen once. Sequenced sample: PBMCs or T cells enriched from blood (not recorded which). Receptor source: a woman between 40 and 50 years old who had been exposed to COVID-19.

The V and J genes are TRBV5-5 and TRBJ1-2, with D unclear. CDR3 length: 14 residues. The V gene lost 2 bases and the J gene lost 6 bases, with 14 bases spanning the gap. Germline assignment: CDR1 SGHKS and CDR2 YYEKEE (reference sequence). CDR3 sequence (DNA): TGTGCCAGCAGCTTATACCTCACCAGCGATGGCTACACCTTC. It encodes CASSLYLTSDGYTF. Filled out from reference TRBV5-5 and TRBJ1-2, the complete variable domain reads DAGVTQSPTHLIKTRGQQVTLRCSPISGHKSVSWYQQVLGQGPQFIFQYYEKEERGRGNFPDRFSARQFPNYSSELNVNALLLGDSALYLCASSLYLTSDGYTFGSGTRLTVV.

The V gene is TRBV15, the J gene TRBJ1-1, with 8 bases matching TRBD1. The CDR3 spans 15 residues. CDR1 and CDR2 from the germline V gene are LNHNV and YYDKDF (reference sequence). The J segment lost 1 base and the V segment lost 1 base, leaving 2 bases of the junction unmatched. The CDR3: CATSRGGQGNTEAFF. In DNA form, the CDR3 reads TGTGCCACCAGCAGAGGCGGACAGGGGAACACTGAAGCTTTCTTT.